Each of the 27 T cell receptor beta chains below was sequenced from the same sample in a study of CD8 T cells in Susac syndrome. Random hexamers were used to reverse transcribe the RNA input (about 0.5 to 1 ug). TCRdb processed the immunoSEQ multiplex PCR reads anew with MiXCR; each CDR3 protein has one entry. Counted here are 200,000 to 250,000 distinct CDR3 sequences, roughly 93% occurring once; the ten biggest clones make up 0.15% to 0.2%. Sequencing was carried out using CD4+ T cells from PBMCs. The source of these receptors is a human donor with Susac syndrome.

In its sample, this clonotype was seen once. The rearrangement links TRBV6-6 to TRBJ1-2, with TRBD1 identical over 7 bases. Germline V gene lookup returns CDR1 MNHNY and CDR2 SVGAGI (reference sequence). Trimming took 2 bases from V and 6 from J; bases not matched to a gene: 6. The CDR3 totals 14 residues. Written as DNA, the CDR3 is TGTGCCAGCAGTTACCCCGACAGGGATGATGGCTACACCTTC. Its translation is CASSYPDRDDGYTF.

This clonotype was observed once. V usage is TRBV30 and J usage is TRBJ1-2; D might be TRBD1 (5 bases). In germline, CDR1 is GTSNPN, CDR2 SVGIG (reference sequence). The V end was cut by 1 base, the J end by 12 bases, with 24 bases between. The CDR3 totals 15 residues. CDR3 nucleotide sequence: TGTGCCTGGAGTGACCCACGAGGCGCAGGGCCCGTCGACACCTTC. It codes for CAWSDPRGAGPVDTF.

This rearrangement joins TRBV5-1 to TRBJ1-2, with D maybe TRBD1 (5 bases). From germline, CDR1 is SGHRS and CDR2 YFSETQ. Deletions cut 4 bases from V and 7 bases from J, with 17 bases between. This CDR3 region has 14 residues. The CDR3 sequence is CASSQAGTPSGYTF. For the CDR3, the DNA is TGCGCCAGCAGCCAGGCCGGGACCCCTTCTGGCTACACCTTC.

The V gene is TRBV5-6, the J gene TRBJ2-1; the match to TRBD1 covers 7 bases. Trimming removed 2 bases from V and 12 bases from J; junction bases left unmatched: 8. CDR3 length: 13 amino acids. From germline, CDR1 is SGHDT and CDR2 YYEEEE. The CDR3 spells CASSLNRGWTQFF. CDR3 DNA sequence: TGTGCCAGCAGCTTAAACAGGGGATGGACGCAGTTCTTC.

CDR3 loop: CAIGLDRGNGYTF. The CDR3 bases are TGTGCCATCGGTTTGGACAGGGGGAATGGCTACACCTTC. The chain carries TRBV10-3 and TRBJ1-2; 10 bases line up with TRBD1. The ends lost 8 bases at V and 6 bases at J; junction bases unmatched: 6. From germline, CDR1 is ENHRY and CDR2 SYGVKD. CDR3 length: 13 amino acids.

The chain uses TRBV28 and TRBJ2-5, with unresolved D. V shed 2 bases and J shed 5 bases, with 12 bases lying between them. This CDR3 is 14 amino acids long. Germline loops: CDR1 MDHEN, CDR2 SYDVKM. This chain's CDR3 is CASSLQHGRETQYF. The CDR3 DNA is TGTGCCAGCAGTTTACAGCACGGAAGGGAGACCCAGTACTTC.

This clonotype was recorded only once. V gene TRBV27 combines with J gene TRBJ1-2, with 8 bases lining up with TRBD1. The germline gives CDR1 MNHEY, CDR2 SMNVEV (reference sequence). The CDR3 is 13 residues long. J gave up 7 bases and V 3 bases, and 4 bases lay outside the gene matches. CDR3 sequence: CASSFRGRSGYTF. CDR3 sequence (DNA): TGTGCCAGCAGTTTCAGGGGGCGCAGTGGCTACACCTTC.

DNA for the CDR3: TGTGCCAGCCGGCCTGGGACAGTCACCGGGGAGCTGTTTTTT. Its translation is CASRPGTVTGELFF. The chain combines TRBV6-2 or TRBV6-3 with TRBJ2-2, with 7 bases fitting TRBD1. V gave up 8 bases and J gave up 4 bases; unmatched junction bases: 7. The germline gives CDR1 MNHEY, CDR2 SVGEGT. This CDR3 has 14 residues.

The chain joins TRBV5-1 to TRBJ2-7, with 9 nucleotides matching TRBD1. The V gene's germline CDR1 is SGHRS and CDR2 YFSETQ. The V and J ends lost 0 bases and 3 bases, in that order; junction bases with no gene match: 7. This CDR3 contains 16 residues. DNA of the CDR3: TGCGCCAGCAGCTTGGCGTTGACAGGGGGGCTCTACGAGCAGTACTTC. Amino acids: CASSLALTGGLYEQYF.

The chain links TRBV15 to TRBJ1-1; D unresolved. Germline V CDR1 and CDR2: LNHNV, YYDKDF (reference sequence). Deletions cut 5 bases from V and 1 base from J, with 8 bases between. The CDR3 length is 13 residues. The CDR3, as DNA: TGTGCCACCAGCTTTGACCAGAACACTGAAGCTTTCTTT. Translating it yields CATSFDQNTEAFF.

The genes are TRBV20-1 and TRBJ1-5, with a tentative D call TRBD1 (6 bases). CDR3 length: 15 residues. Trimming pared 5 bases from V and 4 bases from J, leaving 18 bases between. Germline CDR1 DFQATT, CDR2 SNEGSKA (reference sequence). The CDR3 sequence: CSASTGTGRNQPQHF. CDR3 DNA sequence: TGCAGTGCTTCCACAGGGACGGGGAGGAATCAGCCCCAGCATTTT.

The J gene is TRBJ2-2, the V gene TRBV24-1; D remains unclear. Per the germline V gene, CDR1 is KGHDR and CDR2 is SFDVKD. The CDR3 extends over 16 amino acids. The germline V and J ends were trimmed by 2 bases and 4 bases, with 13 bases remaining between them. The CDR3 protein is CATSDSPVGSTGELFF. The CDR3 region has the DNA TGTGCCACCAGTGATTCCCCGGTAGGAAGCACCGGGGAGCTGTTTTTT.

This rearrangement joins TRBV6-2 or TRBV6-3 to TRBJ1-2; the D is unclear. Trimming shortened V by 2 bases and J by 1 base, and 11 bases separated the two germline ends. This CDR3 contains 15 residues. CDR1 and CDR2 from the germline V gene are MNHEY and SVGEGT. The CDR3 here is CASSYRRQINYGYTF. CDR3 sequence (DNA): TGTGCCAGCAGTTACCGACGGCAGATTAACTATGGCTACACCTTC.

This sequence joins TRBV27 and TRBJ1-6, with D possibly being TRBD1 (6 bases). The ends were cut back, 2 bases at V and 6 bases at J, with 20 bases in the middle. There are 18 residues in the CDR3. Looked up from germline, CDR1 is MNHEY and CDR2 is SMNVEV (reference sequence). CDR3 sequence: CASSLRQVRGIINSPLHF. DNA of the CDR3: TGTGCCAGCAGTTTACGACAGGTTCGGGGGATAATTAATTCACCCCTCCACTTT.

In DNA, the CDR3 is TGCAGTGCTAGCCCGCGGGACAGAGTCTACGAGCAGTACTTC. It is translated as CSASPRDRVYEQYF. The chain couples TRBV20-1 to TRBJ2-7, with D perhaps TRBD1 (7 bases). The V and J ends lost 3 bases and 3 bases respectively, with 15 bases between them. CDR1 is DFQATT, CDR2 SNEGSKA, per germline (reference sequence). The CDR3 runs to 14 residues.

The V gene is TRBV7-2, the J gene TRBJ2-5, with 8 bases lining up with TRBD2. The germline CDR1 and CDR2 sequences are SGHTA and FQGNSA. This CDR3 has 15 amino acids. The V segment lost 5 bases and the J segment 5 bases; nucleotides outside the gene matches: 10. CDR3 amino acids: CASSPIAGGLETQYF. CDR3 nucleotides: TGTGCCAGCAGCCCAATCGCGGGGGGATTGGAGACCCAGTACTTC.

The rearrangement uses TRBV6-5 and TRBJ1-4, with 9 nucleotides matching TRBD1. CDR3 length: 15 residues. Unmatched junction bases numbered 9, after V lost 5 bases and J lost 8 bases. Germline V gene data show CDR1 as MNHEY and CDR2 as SVGAGI. The DNA for the CDR3 is TGTGCCAGCAGTGCAACAGGGGGCTCGGAGGAAAAACTGTTTTTT. Translating it yields CASSATGGSEEKLFF.

The rearrangement links TRBV5-1 to TRBJ2-4; TRBD1 is a possible D gene (5 bases). This CDR3 region has 16 residues. The V end was cut by 0 bases, the J end by 5 bases, with 15 bases between. Germline values: CDR1 SGHRS, CDR2 YFSETQ. This chain's CDR3 is CASSLAPRVGQNIQYF. In nucleotides, the CDR3 is TGCGCCAGCAGCTTGGCCCCCAGGGTGGGGCAAAACATTCAGTACTTC.

This chain uses TRBV20-1 with TRBJ2-3; TRBD2 aligns across 7 bases. With 3 bases clipped from V and 5 bases from J, the junction kept 8 bases outside the gene matches. This CDR3 comprises 14 residues. CDR1 DFQATT and CDR2 SNEGSKA come from the germline V gene (reference sequence). The CDR3 loop is CSASGEGLGDTQYF. The CDR3 DNA reads TGCAGTGCTAGTGGGGAGGGCCTCGGAGATACGCAGTATTTT.

The rearrangement links TRBV20-1 to TRBJ2-7; TRBD2 matches 15 bases. Per germline, CDR1 DFQATT and CDR2 SNEGSKA (reference sequence). The CDR3 runs 18 residues. J lost 2 bases, V lost 5 bases, and 13 bases had no gene match. The CDR3 DNA reads as TGCAGTGCTGCTAGTTACTCGGGACTAGCGGGGGGCACCTACGAGCAGTACTTC. Its protein product is CSAASYSGLAGGTYEQYF.

The chain employs TRBV20-1 and TRBJ2-1; D unclear. The CDR3 is made up of 14 amino acids. The V and J ends lost 2 bases and 0 bases respectively, with 8 bases between them. CDR1 and CDR2 (germline): DFQATT, SNEGSKA (reference sequence). CDR3 residues: CSARHFLSYNEQFF. CDR3 DNA sequence: TGCAGTGCTAGACACTTCCTCTCCTACAATGAGCAGTTCTTC.

Here the CDR3 reads CAWSVRGGKSPLHF. The DNA of the CDR3 is TGTGCCTGGAGTGTACGCGGTGGGAAGTCACCCCTCCACTTT. The genes are TRBV30 and TRBJ1-6; D gene unclear. The CDR3 is 14 amino acids. V lost 0 bases and J lost 10, with 13 bases in between. The germline CDR1 and CDR2 sequences are GTSNPN and SVGIG (reference sequence).

This chain's CDR3 is CASSSQRGSEAFF. DNA of the CDR3: TGTGCCAGCAGTTCTCAACGGGGTAGCGAAGCTTTCTTT. The rearrangement joins TRBV27 to TRBJ1-1; D not certain. The CDR3 consists of 13 residues. CDR1 MNHEY and CDR2 SMNVEV come from the germline V gene (reference sequence). The V end was cut by 4 bases, the J end by 8 bases, with 14 bases between.

The gene calls are TRBV7-2 and TRBJ1-5; D is unclear. V lost 5 bases and J lost 5, with 10 bases in between. Germline-derived CDR1 and CDR2 are SGHTA and FQGNSA. The CDR3 is 13 residues long. CDR3 protein: CASSVARDQPQHF. The CDR3 DNA sequence: TGTGCCAGCAGCGTGGCTCGGGATCAGCCCCAGCATTTT. Supplemented by reference TRBV7-2 and TRBJ1-5, the full variable domain reads GAGVSQSPSNKVTEKGKDVELRCDPISGHTALYWYRQSLGQGLEFLIYFQGNSAPDKSGLPSDRFSAERTGGSVSTLTIQRTQQEDSAVYLCASSVARDQPQHFGDGTRLSIL.

The sample holds one count of this clonotype. This sequence joins TRBV19 and TRBJ1-5; D perhaps matches TRBD1 (6 bases). CDR1 LNHDA and CDR2 SQIVND come from the germline V gene (reference sequence). Trimming took off 4 bases at V and 6 bases at J, with 13 bases between the two ends. The CDR3 runs 14 residues. The CDR3 DNA reads as TGTGCCAGTAGTACGCGCAGGGGCACTCAGCCCCAGCATTTT. This translates into CASSTRRGTQPQHF.

The chain employs TRBV7-2 and TRBJ2-5; tentative D call: TRBD2 (6 bases). The germline gives CDR1 SGHTA, CDR2 FQGNSA. CDR3 size: 14 residues. The V gene lost 2 bases and the J gene lost 4 bases, with 11 bases spanning the gap. CDR3 in amino acids: CASSLWRGRETQYF. The DNA of the CDR3 is TGTGCCAGCAGCTTATGGAGGGGCCGAGAGACCCAGTACTTC.

The chain uses TRBV2 and TRBJ1-4; unclear D gene. CDR1 and CDR2 from the germline V gene are SNHLY and FYNNEI. V lost 7 bases and J lost 8, with 14 bases in between. The CDR3 runs 13 residues. The chain's CDR3 is CASTRGIGEKLFF. The CDR3 nucleotides read TGTGCCAGCACGCGAGGGATAGGCGAAAAACTGTTTTTT.